Listed below are T cell receptor beta chains from one sample, sequenced in a study of CD8 T cells in ankylosing spondylitis. MiXCR, run by TCRdb on the 5' RACE reads, gives a single entry per CDR3 protein. The profile shows fewer than 550,000 distinct CDR3 sequences, under 5.5% of them singletons. What was sequenced was blood, either unsorted or a sorted T cell fraction (not recorded which). The receptor set was obtained from a male donor with ankylosing spondylitis. Both conserved end residues are part of each CDR3. The order of the fields is D gene, CDR3 length, V gene, J gene, clone size, CDR3 protein, CDR3 DNA. The D gene is left open where the match is weak. For some rows the clone size is stated as once, few or many, or as a class when expanded; others skip it.

NA,15,TRBV2,TRBJ1-2,many,CASSGLRGGPSGYTF,TGTGCCAGCAGTGGCCTGAGGGGGGGCCCAAGCGGCTACACCTTC
NA,13,TRBV29-1,TRBJ1-1,many,CSVGKGWDTEAFF,TGCAGCGTTGGCAAGGGGTGGGACACTGAAGCTTTCTTT
NA,13,TRBV20-1,TRBJ2-5,many,CSAAPGGPETQYF,TGCAGTGCTGCCCCAGGAGGGCCGGAGACCCAGTACTTC
NA,17,TRBV6-5,TRBJ1-4,many,CASSYGWTAATNEKLFF,TGTGCCAGCAGTTACGGGTGGACAGCAGCAACTAATGAAAAACTGTTTTTT
NA,12,TRBV20-1,TRBJ2-3,few,CSAGRRRDTQYF,TGCAGTGCTGGCAGGAGAAGGGATACGCAGTATTTT
NA,15,TRBV3-1,TRBJ2-5,NA,CASRHRNREQETQYF,TGTGCCAGCAGACACAGAAACAGGGAGCAAGAGACCCAGTACTTC
NA,14,TRBV5-1,TRBJ2-1,few,CASSLSQGYNEQFF,TGCGCCAGCAGCTTGAGTCAGGGTTACAATGAGCAGTTCTTC
NA,13,TRBV11-2,TRBJ2-1,NA,CASSFPGRMDGFF,TGTGCCAGCAGCTTCCCGGGGAGAATGGATGGGTTCTTC
NA,15,TRBV5-1,TRBJ2-7,many,CASSYLPDSPYEQYF,TGCGCCAGCAGCTATTTACCTGACAGCCCCTACGAGCAGTACTTC
NA,12,TRBV20-1,TRBJ1-1,many,CSASPGAQEAFF,TGCAGTGCTAGCCCCGGGGCCCAAGAAGCTTTCTTT
NA,14,TRBV29-1,TRBJ2-1,many,CSVVGDYIYNEQFF,TGCAGCGTTGTAGGGGATTACATCTACAATGAGCAGTTCTTC
NA,16,TRBV4-1,TRBJ2-7,few,CASSQEIAAPRLEQYF,TGCGCCAGCAGCCAGGAAATAGCGGCCCCTCGACTCGAGCAGTACTTC
NA,13,TRBV5-5,TRBJ1-1,many,CASSPQGSTEAFF,TGTGCCAGCAGCCCCCAGGGAAGCACTGAAGCTTTCTTT
TRBD2,15,TRBV5-1,TRBJ2-3,many,CASSLIAGSTDTQYF,TGCGCCAGCAGCTTGATAGCGGGTAGCACAGATACGCAGTATTTT
NA,15,TRBV7-2,TRBJ2-5,many,CASSRVSNLQETQYF,TGTGCCAGCAGCCGCGTGAGTAACCTCCAAGAGACCCAGTACTTC
NA,16,TRBV28,TRBJ1-3,many,CASSPADRYSGNTIYF,TGTGCCAGCAGTCCGGCGGACAGATACTCTGGAAACACCATATATTTT
TRBD2,18,TRBV4-2,TRBJ2-1,few,CASSQDPTSVPSYNEQFF,TGTGCCAGCAGCCAAGACCCAACTAGCGTCCCCTCCTACAATGAGCAGTTCTTC
NA,14,TRBV29-1,TRBJ2-3,few,CSVQRGPVTDTQYF,TGCAGCGTCCAACGGGGGCCGGTGACAGATACGCAGTATTTT
TRBD2,17,TRBV9,TRBJ2-2,many,CASSVTSGGLYTGELFF,TGTGCCAGCAGCGTCACTAGCGGGGGACTATACACCGGGGAGCTGTTTTTT
NA,13,TRBV10-3,TRBJ1-1,many,CAITGSASTEAFF,TGTGCCATCACAGGCAGTGCCTCCACTGAAGCTTTCTTT
NA,16,TRBV28,TRBJ2-1,many,CASSPPTSNYYNEQFF,TGTGCCAGCAGTCCACCAACTAGTAACTACTACAATGAGCAGTTCTTC
TRBD1,13,TRBV2,TRBJ2-5,few,CASSALTGETQYF,TGTGCCAGCAGTGCCCTGACAGGGGAGACCCAGTACTTC
TRBD1,15,TRBV6-2/TRBV6-3,TRBJ2-5,many,CASSSGQGVWETQYF,TGTGCCAGCAGTTCCGGACAGGGGGTTTGGGAGACCCAGTACTTC
NA,14,TRBV18,TRBJ1-1,many,CASSPMGANTEAFF,TGTGCCAGCTCACCAATGGGGGCGAACACTGAAGCTTTCTTT
NA,13,TRBV6-6,TRBJ1-5,many,CASSSDRDQPQHF,TGTGCCAGCAGTTCTGACCGAGACCAGCCCCAGCATTTT
NA,15,TRBV6-5,TRBJ2-1,many,CASSSTQTVGNEQFF,TGTGCCAGCAGTTCTACCCAGACAGTTGGGAATGAGCAGTTCTTC
NA,12,TRBV29-1,TRBJ2-2,many,CSVGGTPGELFF,TGCAGCGTTGGAGGAACACCCGGGGAGCTGTTTTTT
NA,15,TRBV20-1,TRBJ1-6,many,CSAPTGSSYNSPLHF,TGCAGTGCGCCAACAGGGAGCTCCTATAATTCACCCCTCCACTTT
TRBD2,15,TRBV7-9,TRBJ2-5,many,CASSLGLAAQETQYF,TGTGCCAGCAGCTTAGGGCTAGCGGCCCAAGAGACCCAGTACTTC
NA,16,TRBV5-6,TRBJ2-7,many,CASSPGWGQSSYEQYF,TGTGCCAGCAGCCCGGGATGGGGGCAAAGTTCCTACGAGCAGTACTTC
NA,11,TRBV11-2,TRBJ2-7,NA,CASSKVHEQYF,TGTGCCAGCAGCAAAGTCCACGAGCAGTACTTC
NA,14,TRBV5-1,TRBJ1-2,many,CASSLSGNNYGYTF,TGCGCCAGCAGCTTGTCAGGAAATAACTATGGCTACACCTTC
NA,14,TRBV9,TRBJ1-1,many,CASSLWGHNTEAFF,TGTGCCAGCAGTCTCTGGGGGCATAACACTGAAGCTTTCTTT
TRBD2,18,TRBV4-3,TRBJ2-2,many,CASSQVASGSLNTGELFF,TGCGCCAGCAGCCAAGTTGCTAGCGGGAGCCTGAACACCGGGGAGCTGTTTTTT
NA,14,TRBV5-1,TRBJ2-5,many,CASSLETGSGTQYF,TGCGCCAGCAGCTTGGAAACGGGGAGCGGGACCCAGTACTTC
NA,13,TRBV6-1,TRBJ2-3,few,CASSRTPPDTQYF,TGTGCCAGCAGTCGTACCCCGCCAGATACGCAGTATTTT
NA,12,TRBV5-6,TRBJ1-6,many,CASSLRGAPLHF,TGTGCCAGCAGCCTGAGGGGGGCACCCCTCCACTTT
NA,16,TRBV4-1,TRBJ2-1,NA,CASSHLGVSSYNEQFF,TGCGCCAGCAGCCATCTGGGGGTTAGCTCCTACAATGAGCAGTTCTTC